This section outlines one T cell receptor (beta chain) sequence together with its context. Its antigen is still unknown. Germline V gives CDR1 LNHDA, CDR2 SQIVND (reference sequence). Losses at the gene ends were 6 bases for V and 4 bases for J; bases not matched to a gene: 13. The CDR3 has 18 amino acids. The entry originates in a study of graft-versus-host responses after intestinal transplantation. Study as a whole: Each transplant was multivisceral, liver-intestinal, or isolated intestinal. Study-wide findings and caveats: Some GvH clones were seen earlier in gut or blood, suggesting intestinal origin. Allografts of one patient group, those with graft-donor T cell macrochimerism, had high graft-versus-host to host-versus-graft clonal ratios.

Using immunoSEQ multiplex PCR, the repertoire was profiled, and TCRdb retains in-frame clones only, with some absent. The sample shows just under 50,000 clones, 70% to 85% of them seen only once. The TCR originated in a human donor who was the organ donor for an intestinal transplant. The J gene is TRBJ2-1, the V gene TRBV19; 12 bases fit TRBD2. The sample here was unstimulated CD4+ T cells sorted from spleen or lymph node cells, taken before transplant. Here the CDR3 DNA reads TGTGCCAGTAGATCTAGGACTAGCGGGGTAAAACTATACAATGAGCAGTTCTTC. This gives the protein CASRSRTSGVKLYNEQFF.